This TCR beta chain derives from a study of T cell responses to AZD1222 COVID-19 vaccine. General observations from the study: The study sampled repertoires only after the peak T cell response. Reports indicate that nearly half of spike-specific TCRs are directed at unmutated variant regions. Possibly, clonal diversity was underestimated; donors were largely white British and included more females. Baseline seropositivity characterized only a handful of AZD1222 recipients.

Only in-frame clones appear in the TCRdb table, and some are missing; sequencing was by immunoSEQ multiplex PCR. The profile covers tens of thousands of clones, with around nine tenths appearing a single time and 6.9% taken by the ten largest. This CDR3 contains 14 residues. V lost 6 bases and J lost 0, with 12 bases in between. From germline, CDR1 is KGHSH and CDR2 LQKENI. Note on this clone: Its antigen remains unknown.

This receptor was taken from an adult who received the AZD1222 COVID-19 vaccine. The sequencing used peripheral blood, collected 28 days after the second AZD1222 dose. The genes are TRBV18 and TRBJ2-7, with D possibly TRBD1 on 6 matching bases. DNA of the CDR3: TGTGCCAGCTCTCTGACAGGTAGCTCCTACGAGCAGTACTTC. This codes for CASSLTGSSYEQYF.